A single sample gave rise to the 23 T cell receptor beta chains below, sequenced in a study of cytomegalovirus exposure and HLA in healthy donors. In the PCR, 60 Vbeta and 13 Jbeta primers were used. TCRdb's table, derived via immunoSEQ multiplex PCR, lists solely in-frame clones and lacks some. The profile covers more than 85,000 clones, with 65% to 85% appearing a single time and 6.1% taken by the ten largest. Sample: PBMCs. The origin of the receptors is a man between 18 and 29 years old in good health and CMV-seronegative.

The rearrangement uses TRBV15 and TRBJ2-1; 8 bases agree with TRBD2. V dropped 3 bases and J dropped 3; count of bases not matched to a gene: 10. CDR1 and CDR2 from the germline V gene are LNHNV and YYDKDF (reference sequence). The CDR3 spans 17 residues. The CDR3 sequence: CATSRGGLAGDYNEQFF. CDR3 DNA: TGTGCCACCAGCAGGGGGGGCCTAGCGGGTGACTACAATGAGCAGTTCTTC.

V usage is TRBV5-1 and J usage is TRBJ2-5, with a tentative D call TRBD1 (6 bases). Germline CDR1 is SGHRS and CDR2 is YFSETQ. The CDR3 contains 16 residues. The V and J ends lost 3 bases and 4 bases respectively, with 19 bases between them. The CDR3 loop is CASSSRGEGSRETQYF. CDR3 nucleotides: TGCGCCAGCAGCTCCAGGGGAGAGGGCTCCAGAGAGACCCAGTACTTC.

This clone has only a few counts. The chain recombines TRBV2 with TRBJ1-1; D gene ambiguous. The CDR3 has 16 residues. Germline values: CDR1 SNHLY, CDR2 FYNNEI. With 6 bases removed from V and 3 bases from J, the gap between germline ends came to 20 bases. The DNA of the CDR3 is TGTGCCAGCAGGAAGGTGGGAGGCGGGGTACACACTGAAGCTTTCTTT. Amino acids: CASRKVGGGVHTEAFF.

This rearrangement joins TRBV5-1 to TRBJ2-7, with 8 bases fitting TRBD2. The ends lost 7 bases at V and 2 bases at J; junction bases unmatched: 8. The CDR3 consists of 14 residues. Germline V CDR1 and CDR2: SGHRS, YFSETQ. The CDR3 is CASGTSGLTYEQYF. CDR3 nucleotide sequence: TGCGCCAGCGGAACTAGCGGCTTAACCTACGAGCAGTACTTC.

This rearrangement joins TRBV4-3 to TRBJ2-7, with 7 bases aligning to TRBD1. Germline V gene data show CDR1 as LGHNA and CDR2 as YSLEER. This CDR3 is 15 amino acids long. With V trimmed by 1 base and J by 2 bases, 5 bases remained unmatched. CDR3 protein: CASSQVVTGPYEQYF. Written as DNA, the CDR3 is TGCGCCAGCAGCCAAGTTGTGACAGGGCCCTACGAGCAGTACTTC.

The CDR3 DNA sequence: TGTGCCAGCAGTTTAGGACAGGGGTATGGCTACACCTTC. Protein: CASSLGQGYGYTF. The chain couples TRBV27 to TRBJ1-2; 9 nucleotides line up with TRBD1. Germline V gene data show CDR1 as MNHEY and CDR2 as SMNVEV (reference sequence). V lost 2 bases to trimming and J lost 5 bases; unmatched junction nucleotides: 0. There are 13 residues in the CDR3.

Here the CDR3 reads CASELDEQYF. The CDR3 nucleotides read TGCGCCAGCGAATTAGACGAGCAGTACTTC. The chain combines TRBV10-2 with TRBJ2-7; D unresolved. CDR1 is WSHSY, CDR2 SAAADI, per germline. The CDR3 has 10 amino acids. V lost 8 bases and J lost 5, with 7 bases in between.

The rearrangement links TRBV27 to TRBJ2-7, with D hard to call. Germline V CDR1 and CDR2: MNHEY, SMNVEV (reference sequence). The CDR3 is made up of 15 amino acids. Trimming took off 2 bases at V and 0 bases at J, with 11 bases between the two ends. The CDR3 sequence is CASSLNLGPSYEQYF. The CDR3 DNA reads TGTGCCAGCAGTTTAAATCTGGGCCCCTCCTACGAGCAGTACTTC.

The chain is built from TRBV11-3 and TRBJ2-5; 7 nucleotides agree with TRBD2. V dropped 5 bases and J dropped 4; count of bases not matched to a gene: 7. The germline V gene encodes CDR1 SGHNT and CDR2 YENEEA. The CDR3 sequence is 14 residues long. The CDR3 loop is CASSTPREGETQYF. The CDR3 coding sequence is TGTGCCAGCAGCACGCCTAGGGAGGGAGAGACCCAGTACTTC.

This chain joins TRBV5-6 and TRBJ1-1; D is undetermined. V shed 7 bases and J shed 3 bases, with 10 bases lying between them. In germline, CDR1 is SGHDT, CDR2 YYEEEE. CDR3 size: 12 residues. The CDR3 region is CASRTEYTEAFF. CDR3 nucleotides: TGTGCCAGCCGAACAGAGTACACTGAAGCTTTCTTT.

V and J are TRBV7-9 and TRBJ1-2, with 7 positions matching TRBD1. With V trimmed by 5 bases and J by 4 bases, 13 bases remained unmatched. Germline V CDR1 and CDR2: SEHNR, FQNEAQ (reference sequence). CDR3 size: 16 residues. CDR3 residues: CASSPRRDSILYGYTF. The DNA of the CDR3 is TGTGCCAGCAGCCCTAGGAGGGACAGCATACTCTATGGCTACACCTTC.

The chain couples TRBV25-1 to TRBJ2-3, with TRBD2 matching over 8 bases. V was pared by 2 bases and J by 6 bases, with 4 bases of the junction left unmatched. The CDR3 covers 14 residues. Germline assignment: CDR1 MGHDK and CDR2 SYGVNS. The CDR3 bases are TGTGCCAGCAGTGAAAGCGGGAGTTGGGATACGCAGTATTTT. Amino acids: CASSESGSWDTQYF. The variable domain in full, with the rest retrieved from reference TRBV25-1 and TRBJ2-3, is EADIYQTPRYLVIGTGKKITLECSQTMGHDKMYWYQQDPGMELHLIHYSYGVNSTEKGDLSSESTVSRIRTEHFPLTLESARPSHTSQYLCASSESGSWDTQYFGPGTRLTVL.

This clone was recorded only once. This rearrangement joins TRBV5-5 to TRBJ2-7, with D possibly matching TRBD1 (7 bases). The CDR3 contains 15 residues. Trimming left V 4 bases short and J 6 bases short, with 20 bases between. Germline V gives CDR1 SGHKS, CDR2 YYEKEE (reference sequence). The CDR3 region is CASSPRRGPPPEQYF. For the CDR3, the DNA is TGTGCCAGCAGCCCCAGGAGGGGGCCGCCTCCCGAGCAGTACTTC.

The CDR3 spells CSGRDRSTDTQYF. In DNA, the CDR3 is TGCAGCGGGCGGGACAGGAGCACAGATACGCAGTATTTT. The J gene is TRBJ2-3, the V gene TRBV29-1; 8 nucleotides align to TRBD1. Germline V gene data show CDR1 as SQVTM and CDR2 as ANQGSEA. After removal of 7 bases from V and 0 bases from J, the junction contained 3 bases not matched to a gene. The CDR3 covers 13 residues.

The rearrangement links TRBV4-2 to TRBJ2-5; 7 nucleotides agree with TRBD2. The DNA end is more similar to TRBJ2-7, so the J call may be wrong. This CDR3 has 14 residues. Germline loops: CDR1 LGHNA, CDR2 YNFKEQ. CDR3 nucleotides: TGTGCCAGCAGCCAGGGGGGGGTAGGTTACGAGCAGTACTTC. Its protein product is CASSQGGVGYEQYF.

This rearrangement joins TRBV7-3 to TRBJ2-5, with D maybe TRBD2 (7 bases). The CDR3 is 15 amino acids. V was clipped by 5 bases and J by 2 bases, with 15 bases between them. Germline V lookup: CDR1 SGHTA, CDR2 FQGTGA. CDR3 region: CASSLGGVRQETQYF. In nucleotides, the CDR3 is TGTGCCAGCAGCCTAGGGGGGGTGCGTCAAGAGACCCAGTACTTC.

This clone was seen a few times. The V gene is TRBV5-5, the J gene TRBJ1-1; 8 bases fit TRBD1. The germline CDR1 and CDR2 sequences are SGHKS and YYEKEE (reference sequence). This CDR3 is 17 amino acids long. Germline trimming cut 1 base from V and 0 bases from J; bases unmatched to any gene: 8. As DNA, the CDR3 is TGTGCCAGCAGCTTGAATCAGGGGGCTCATTTGAACACTGAAGCTTTCTTT. It is translated as CASSLNQGAHLNTEAFF.

This rearrangement joins TRBV6-1 to TRBJ1-3; D perhaps matches TRBD1 (6 bases). V was pared by 6 bases and J by 4 bases, with 16 bases between. The CDR3 has 15 amino acids. Germline V gives CDR1 MNHNS, CDR2 SASEGT. The DNA for the CDR3 is TGTGCCAGCAGCATTACAGGGAATCGGGGAAACACCATATATTTT. Translation: CASSITGNRGNTIYF.

This chain connects TRBV9 to TRBJ2-1; 7 positions agree with TRBD2. Trimming removed 2 bases from V and 7 bases from J; junction bases left unmatched: 9. In germline, CDR1 is SGDLS, CDR2 YYNGEE. CDR3 length: 15 residues. For the CDR3, the DNA is TGTGCCAGCAGCGTCTCGGCGGGAGACGGGAATGAGCAGTTCTTC. The encoded protein is CASSVSAGDGNEQFF.

The V gene is TRBV4-2, the J gene TRBJ2-1; 10 positions match TRBD2. Trimming at V came to 5 bases and at J to 4 bases, leaving 5 bases not matched to a gene. CDR1 and CDR2 (germline): LGHNA, YNFKEQ. The CDR3 loop spans 15 amino acids. The DNA of the CDR3 is TGTGCCAGCAGCTCACCGGGACTAGCGTACAATGAGCAGTTCTTC. Its translation is CASSSPGLAYNEQFF.

This rearrangement joins TRBV11-2 to TRBJ2-3; D is perhaps TRBD2 (5 bases). Per the germline V gene, CDR1 is SGHAT and CDR2 is FQNNGV. The CDR3 consists of 17 residues. V lost 3 bases, J lost 0 bases, and 16 bases lay in between. The CDR3: CASSFASFGGSTDTQYF. DNA of the CDR3: TGTGCCAGCAGCTTTGCCTCTTTTGGCGGGAGCACAGATACGCAGTATTTT.

This chain's CDR3 is CASRPGQDNSPLHF. CDR3 sequence (DNA): TGTGCCAGCAGACCTGGACAGGATAATTCACCCCTCCACTTT. The V call is TRBV28, the J call TRBJ1-6; 7 bases are a match to TRBD1. The J segment lost 5 bases and the V segment lost 6 bases, leaving 4 bases of the junction unmatched. The CDR3 length is 14 residues. Germline assignment: CDR1 MDHEN and CDR2 SYDVKM.

Only a few counts were recorded for this clone. The chain links TRBV4-3 to TRBJ1-5; a possible D gene is TRBD1 (6 bases). The V end lost 4 bases, the J end lost 5 bases, and 15 bases lay between the germline ends. The germline V gene encodes CDR1 LGHNA and CDR2 YSLEER. This CDR3 has 15 amino acids. Here the CDR3 reads CASSRLTGFDQPQHF. The DNA of the CDR3 is TGCGCCAGCAGCCGCCTCACAGGGTTTGATCAGCCCCAGCATTTT.